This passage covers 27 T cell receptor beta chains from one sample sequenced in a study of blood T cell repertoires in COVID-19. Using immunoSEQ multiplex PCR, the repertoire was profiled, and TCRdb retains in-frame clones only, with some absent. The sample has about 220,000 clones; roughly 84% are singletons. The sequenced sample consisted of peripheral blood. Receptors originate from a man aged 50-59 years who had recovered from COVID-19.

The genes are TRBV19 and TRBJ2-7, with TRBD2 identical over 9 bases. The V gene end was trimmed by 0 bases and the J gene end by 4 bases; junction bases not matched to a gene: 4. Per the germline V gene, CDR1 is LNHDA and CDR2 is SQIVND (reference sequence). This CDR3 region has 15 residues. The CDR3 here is CASSIDGLARYEQYF. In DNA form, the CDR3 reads TGTGCCAGTAGTATAGACGGACTAGCGAGGTACGAGCAGTACTTC.

The CDR3 loop is CASSPGQGPTYEQYF. The CDR3, as DNA: TGTGCCAGCAGCCCGGGACAGGGTCCCACCTACGAGCAGTACTTC. The V gene is TRBV7-8, the J gene TRBJ2-7; 9 nucleotides agree with TRBD1. Germline V CDR1 and CDR2: SGHVS, FQNEAQ. The CDR3 is made up of 15 amino acids. V lost 5 bases and J lost 2; bases outside the gene matches: 7.

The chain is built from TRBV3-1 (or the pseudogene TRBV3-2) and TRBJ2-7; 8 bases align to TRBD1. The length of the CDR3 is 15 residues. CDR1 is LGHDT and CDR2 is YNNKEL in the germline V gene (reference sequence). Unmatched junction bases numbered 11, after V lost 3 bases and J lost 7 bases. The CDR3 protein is CASSHRDRQKREQYF. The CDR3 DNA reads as TGTGCCAGCAGCCACAGGGACAGGCAAAAGAGGGAGCAGTACTTC.

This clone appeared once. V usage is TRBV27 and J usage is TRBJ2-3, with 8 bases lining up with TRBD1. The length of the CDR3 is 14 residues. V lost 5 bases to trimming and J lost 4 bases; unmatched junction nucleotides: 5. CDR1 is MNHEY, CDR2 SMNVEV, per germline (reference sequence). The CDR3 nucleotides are TGTGCCAGCAGTAACAGGGGGATTGCAGATACGCAGTATTTT. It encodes CASSNRGIADTQYF.

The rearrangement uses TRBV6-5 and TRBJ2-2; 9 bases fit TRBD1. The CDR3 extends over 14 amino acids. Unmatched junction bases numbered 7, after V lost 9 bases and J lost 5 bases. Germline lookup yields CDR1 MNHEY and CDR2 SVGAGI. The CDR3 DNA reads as TGTGCCAGTAGGGGACAGGGAACGACCGGGGAGCTGTTTTTT. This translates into CASRGQGTTGELFF.

CDR3 amino acids: CASSDQSVAGELFF. The CDR3, as DNA: TGTGCCAGCAGTGATCAGTCAGTCGCCGGGGAGCTGTTTTTT. The V and J genes are TRBV2 and TRBJ2-2; D remains unclear. The germline gives CDR1 SNHLY, CDR2 FYNNEI. Deletions cut 3 bases from V and 6 bases from J, with 11 bases between. The CDR3 contains 14 residues.

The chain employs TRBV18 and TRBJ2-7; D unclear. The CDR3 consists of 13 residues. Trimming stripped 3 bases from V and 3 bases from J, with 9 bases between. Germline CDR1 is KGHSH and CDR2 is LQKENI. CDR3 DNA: TGTGCCAGCTCACCGTTTTCAGACTACGAGCAGTACTTC. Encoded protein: CASSPFSDYEQYF.

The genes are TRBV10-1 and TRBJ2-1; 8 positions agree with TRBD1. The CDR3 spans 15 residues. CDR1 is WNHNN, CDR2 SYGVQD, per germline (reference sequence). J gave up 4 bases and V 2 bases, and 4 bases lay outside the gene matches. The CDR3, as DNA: TGCGCCAGCAGTGAGCAAAGGACAGGGTACAATGAGCAGTTCTTC. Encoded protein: CASSEQRTGYNEQFF.

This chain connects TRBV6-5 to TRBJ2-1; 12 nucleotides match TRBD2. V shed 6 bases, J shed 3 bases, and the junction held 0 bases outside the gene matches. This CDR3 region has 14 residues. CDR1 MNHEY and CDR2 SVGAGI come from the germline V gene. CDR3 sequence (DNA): TGTGCCAGCAGACTAGCGGGAGGCTACAATGAGCAGTTCTTC. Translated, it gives CASRLAGGYNEQFF.

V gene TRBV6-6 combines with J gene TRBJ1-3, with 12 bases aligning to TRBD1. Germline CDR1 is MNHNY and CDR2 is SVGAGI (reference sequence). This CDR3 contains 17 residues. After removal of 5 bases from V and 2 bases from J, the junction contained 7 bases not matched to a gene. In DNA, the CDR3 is TGTGCCAGCAGTCCCTCCGGGACAGGGGGCCCTGGAAACACCATATATTTT. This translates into CASSPSGTGGPGNTIYF.

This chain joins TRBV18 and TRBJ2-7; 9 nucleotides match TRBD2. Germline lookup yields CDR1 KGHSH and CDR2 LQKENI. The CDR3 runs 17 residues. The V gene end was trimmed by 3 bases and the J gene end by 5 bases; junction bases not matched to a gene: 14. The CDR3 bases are TGTGCCAGCTCACCCCTCCCTTTCGGGCGGGAGGGCAACGAGCAGTACTTC. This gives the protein CASSPLPFGREGNEQYF.

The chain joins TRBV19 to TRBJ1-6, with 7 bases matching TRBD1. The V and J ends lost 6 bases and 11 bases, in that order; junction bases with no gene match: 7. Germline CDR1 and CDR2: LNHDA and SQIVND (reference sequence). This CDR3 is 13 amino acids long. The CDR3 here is CASSTQGIPPLHF. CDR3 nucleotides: TGTGCCAGTAGCACACAGGGGATTCCACCCCTCCACTTT.

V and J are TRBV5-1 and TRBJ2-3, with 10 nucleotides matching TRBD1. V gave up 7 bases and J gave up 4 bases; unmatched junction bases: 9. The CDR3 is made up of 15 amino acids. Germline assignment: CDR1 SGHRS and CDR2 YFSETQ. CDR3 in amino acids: CASLRTGGMSDTQYF. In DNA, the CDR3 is TGCGCCAGCCTTCGGACAGGGGGAATGTCAGATACGCAGTATTTT.

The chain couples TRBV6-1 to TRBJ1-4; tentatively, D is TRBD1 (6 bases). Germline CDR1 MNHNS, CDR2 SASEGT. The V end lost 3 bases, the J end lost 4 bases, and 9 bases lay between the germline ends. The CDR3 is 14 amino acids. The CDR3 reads CASSEDRRNEKLFF. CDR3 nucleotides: TGTGCCAGCAGTGAGGACAGACGTAATGAAAAACTGTTTTTT.

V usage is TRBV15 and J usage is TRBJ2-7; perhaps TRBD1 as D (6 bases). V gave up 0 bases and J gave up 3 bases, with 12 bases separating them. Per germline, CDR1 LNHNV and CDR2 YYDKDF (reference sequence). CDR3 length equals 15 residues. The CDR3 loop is CATSRDKQGNYEQYF. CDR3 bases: TGTGCCACCAGCAGAGATAAACAGGGTAACTACGAGCAGTACTTC.

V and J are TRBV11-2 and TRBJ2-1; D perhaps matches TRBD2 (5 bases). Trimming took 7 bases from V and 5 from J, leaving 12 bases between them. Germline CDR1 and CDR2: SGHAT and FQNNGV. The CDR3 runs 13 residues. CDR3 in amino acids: CASTLQRDNEQFF. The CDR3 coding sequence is TGTGCCAGCACCCTCCAGAGGGACAATGAGCAGTTCTTC.

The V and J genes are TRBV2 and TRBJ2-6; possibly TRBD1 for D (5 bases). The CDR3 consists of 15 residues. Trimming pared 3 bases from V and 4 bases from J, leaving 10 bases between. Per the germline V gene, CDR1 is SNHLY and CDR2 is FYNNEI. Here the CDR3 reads CASSDRVSGANVLTF. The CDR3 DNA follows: TGTGCCAGCAGTGACAGGGTTTCCGGGGCCAACGTCCTGACTTTC. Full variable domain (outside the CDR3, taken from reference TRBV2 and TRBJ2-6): EPEVTQTPSHQVTQMGQEVILRCVPISNHLYFYWYRQILGQKVEFLVSFYNNEISEKSEIFDDQFSVERPDGSNFTLKIRSTKLEDSAMYFCASSDRVSGANVLTFGAGSRLTVL.

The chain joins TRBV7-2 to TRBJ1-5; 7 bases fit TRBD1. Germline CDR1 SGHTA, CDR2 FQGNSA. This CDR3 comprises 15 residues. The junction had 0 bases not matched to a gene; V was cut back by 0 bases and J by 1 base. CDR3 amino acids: CASSLAGQSNQPQHF. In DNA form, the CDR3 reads TGTGCCAGCAGCTTAGCGGGACAGAGCAATCAGCCCCAGCATTTT.

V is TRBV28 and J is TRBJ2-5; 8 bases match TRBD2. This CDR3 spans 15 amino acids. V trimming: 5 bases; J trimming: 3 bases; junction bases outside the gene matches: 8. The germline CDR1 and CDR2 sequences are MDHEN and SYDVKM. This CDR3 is CASSTSGGGKETQYF. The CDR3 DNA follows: TGTGCCAGCAGTACCAGCGGGGGTGGGAAAGAGACCCAGTACTTC. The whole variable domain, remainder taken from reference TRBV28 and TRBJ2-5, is DVKVTQSSRYLVKRTGEKVFLECVQDMDHENMFWYRQDPGLGLRLIYFSYDVKMKEKGDIPEGYSVSREKKERFSLILESASTNQTSMYLCASSTSGGGKETQYFGPGTRLLVL.

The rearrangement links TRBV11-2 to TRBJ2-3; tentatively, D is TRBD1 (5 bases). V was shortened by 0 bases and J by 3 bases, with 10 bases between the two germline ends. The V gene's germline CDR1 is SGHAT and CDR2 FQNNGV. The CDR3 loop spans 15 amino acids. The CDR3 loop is CASSLERKGTDTQYF. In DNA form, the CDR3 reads TGTGCCAGCAGCTTAGAGCGGAAGGGGACAGATACGCAGTATTTT.

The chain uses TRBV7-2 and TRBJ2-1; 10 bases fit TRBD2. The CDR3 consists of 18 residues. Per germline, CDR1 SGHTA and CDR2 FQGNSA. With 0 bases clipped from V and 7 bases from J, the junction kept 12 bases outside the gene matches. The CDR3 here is CASSLAPRVLAGNNEQFF. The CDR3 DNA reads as TGTGCCAGCAGCTTAGCGCCCAGGGTACTAGCGGGGAATAATGAGCAGTTCTTC.

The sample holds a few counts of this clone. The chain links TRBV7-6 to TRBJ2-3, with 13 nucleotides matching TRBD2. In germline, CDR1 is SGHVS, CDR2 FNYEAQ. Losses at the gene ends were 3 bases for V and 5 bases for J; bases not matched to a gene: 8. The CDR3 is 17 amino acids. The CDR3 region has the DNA TGTGCCAGCAGCTTCGGCAGACTAGCGGGAGGAATAGATACGCAGTATTTT. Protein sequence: CASSFGRLAGGIDTQYF.

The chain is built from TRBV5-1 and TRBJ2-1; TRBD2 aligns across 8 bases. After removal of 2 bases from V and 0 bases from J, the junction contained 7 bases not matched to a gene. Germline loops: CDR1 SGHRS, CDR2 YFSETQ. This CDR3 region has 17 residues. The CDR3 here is CASSLIAGISSYNEQFF. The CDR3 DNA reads TGCGCCAGCAGCTTAATAGCGGGGATAAGCTCCTACAATGAGCAGTTCTTC. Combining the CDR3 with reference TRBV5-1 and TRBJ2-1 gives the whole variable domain KAGVTQTPRYLIKTRGQQVTLSCSPISGHRSVSWYQQTPGQGLQFLFEYFSETQRNKGNFPGRFSGRQFSNSRSEMNVSTLELGDSALYLCASSLIAGISSYNEQFFGPGTRLTVL.

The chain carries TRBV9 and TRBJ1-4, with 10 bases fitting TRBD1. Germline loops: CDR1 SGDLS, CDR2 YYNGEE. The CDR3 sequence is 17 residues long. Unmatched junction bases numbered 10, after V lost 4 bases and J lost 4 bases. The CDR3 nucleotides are TGTGCCAGCAGCCCCCGGGACAGGGGCCCCTTTAATGAAAAACTGTTTTTT. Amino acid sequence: CASSPRDRGPFNEKLFF.

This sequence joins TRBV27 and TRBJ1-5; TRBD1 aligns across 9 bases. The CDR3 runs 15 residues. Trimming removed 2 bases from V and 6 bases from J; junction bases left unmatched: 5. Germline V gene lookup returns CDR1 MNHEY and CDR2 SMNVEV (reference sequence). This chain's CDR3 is CASSLRGTGLQPQHF. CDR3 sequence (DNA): TGTGCCAGCAGTTTAAGAGGGACAGGGCTTCAGCCCCAGCATTTT.

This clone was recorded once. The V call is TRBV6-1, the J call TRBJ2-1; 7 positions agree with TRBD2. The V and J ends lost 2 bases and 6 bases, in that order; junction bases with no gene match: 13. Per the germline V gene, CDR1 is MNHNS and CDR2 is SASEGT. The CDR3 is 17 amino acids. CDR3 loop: CASSEPWTGRARNEQFF. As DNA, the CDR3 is TGTGCCAGCAGTGAACCTTGGACGGGGAGGGCCCGCAATGAGCAGTTCTTC.

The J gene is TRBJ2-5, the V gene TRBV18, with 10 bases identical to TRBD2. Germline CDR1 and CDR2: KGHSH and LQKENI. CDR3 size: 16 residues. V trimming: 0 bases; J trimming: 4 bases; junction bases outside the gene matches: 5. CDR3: CASSPPSLAGAETQYF. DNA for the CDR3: TGTGCCAGCTCACCACCGTCCCTAGCGGGAGCAGAGACCCAGTACTTC.